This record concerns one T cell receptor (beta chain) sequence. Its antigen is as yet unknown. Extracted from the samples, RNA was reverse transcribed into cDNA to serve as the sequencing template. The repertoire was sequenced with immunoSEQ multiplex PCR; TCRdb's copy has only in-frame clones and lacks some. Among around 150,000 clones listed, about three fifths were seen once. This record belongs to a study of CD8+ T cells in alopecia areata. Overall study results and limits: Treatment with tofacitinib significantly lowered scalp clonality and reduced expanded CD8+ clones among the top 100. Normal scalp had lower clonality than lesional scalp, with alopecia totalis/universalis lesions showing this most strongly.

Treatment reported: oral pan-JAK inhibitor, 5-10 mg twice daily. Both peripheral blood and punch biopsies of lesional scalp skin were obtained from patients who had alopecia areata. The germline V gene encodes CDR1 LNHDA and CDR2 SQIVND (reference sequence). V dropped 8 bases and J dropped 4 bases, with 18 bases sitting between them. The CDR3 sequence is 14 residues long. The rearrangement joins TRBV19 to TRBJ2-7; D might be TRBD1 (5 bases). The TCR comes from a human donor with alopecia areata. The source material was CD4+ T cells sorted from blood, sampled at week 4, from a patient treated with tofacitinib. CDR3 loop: CASRRGFQDYEQYF. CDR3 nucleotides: TGTGCCAGTCGAAGGGGATTCCAGGATTACGAGCAGTACTTC.